This T cell receptor beta chain stems from a study of T cells after somatic rescue of genetic block. The CDR3 covers 15 residues. Germline CDR1 is MNHEY and CDR2 is SVGAGI. Trimming removed 0 bases from V and 6 bases from J; junction bases left unmatched: 5. A few counts support this clone. TCRdb's table, derived via immunoSEQ multiplex PCR, lists solely in-frame clones and lacks some. The sample has more than 12,000 clones, roughly 72% seen once. Sequenced: peripheral blood mononuclear cells (PBMCs). The rearrangement joins TRBV6-5 to TRBJ2-7, with 10 bases that match TRBD2. The sequence was collected from a young man. CDR3: CASSYSEAGGPEQYF. The CDR3 DNA reads as TGTGCCAGCAGTTACTCAGAAGCGGGAGGGCCCGAGCAGTACTTC.